The 10 T cell receptor beta chains below all came from one sample that was sequenced in a study of T cell changes during pregnancy in multiple sclerosis. Profiling relied on immunoSEQ multiplex PCR, and the TCRdb table lists in-frame clones only, not all of them. The table has around 33,000 clones, 92% seen once. Specimen: CD4+ T cells from peripheral blood mononuclear cells, collected after pregnancy. Receptors originate from a female donor with multiple sclerosis, enrolled in a pregnancy study.

The rearrangement links TRBV6-1 to TRBJ2-1, with D possibly matching TRBD2 (6 bases). This CDR3 is 12 amino acids long. Germline V gene data show CDR1 as MNHNS and CDR2 as SASEGT. The V end lost 10 bases, the J end lost 8 bases, and 15 bases lay between the germline ends. CDR3 nucleotide sequence: TGTGCCACCCGGGGGTCTTCGGATGAGCAGTTCTTC. Protein sequence: CATRGSSDEQFF.

The chain couples TRBV28 to TRBJ2-5; D might be TRBD2 (6 bases). Germline assignment: CDR1 MDHEN and CDR2 SYDVKM. V lost 2 bases and J lost 0, with 13 bases in between. The length of the CDR3 is 16 residues. The CDR3 sequence is CASSLVASAHQETQYF. CDR3 DNA: TGTGCCAGCAGTTTAGTGGCTAGCGCTCACCAAGAGACCCAGTACTTC.

This rearrangement joins TRBV7-6 to TRBJ2-3; tentatively, D is TRBD2 (5 bases). Germline-derived CDR1 and CDR2 are SGHVS and FNYEAQ. The CDR3 totals 15 residues. V was clipped by 1 base and J by 2 bases, with 10 bases between them. CDR3 sequence: CASSLVASYTDTQYF. The DNA of the CDR3 is TGTGCCAGCAGCTTAGTGGCTAGCTACACAGATACGCAGTATTTT.

The rearrangement joins TRBV10-3 to TRBJ1-4; 7 nucleotides line up with TRBD1. Per the germline V gene, CDR1 is ENHRY and CDR2 is SYGVKD. V shed 0 bases, J shed 3 bases, and the junction held 7 bases outside the gene matches. There are 17 residues in the CDR3. CDR3 sequence: CAISESVPTGANEKLFF. As DNA, the CDR3 is TGTGCCATCAGTGAGTCGGTACCTACAGGGGCTAATGAAAAACTGTTTTTT.

The V gene is TRBV4-2, the J gene TRBJ2-1; D remains ambiguous. The CDR3 is made up of 14 amino acids. With 1 base removed from V and 5 bases from J, the gap between germline ends came to 9 bases. Germline V gives CDR1 LGHNA, CDR2 YNFKEQ. Here the CDR3 reads CASSQADKNNEQFF. CDR3 in DNA: TGTGCCAGCAGCCAAGCAGACAAGAACAATGAGCAGTTCTTC.

J is TRBJ2-1 and V is TRBV7-9; TRBD2 aligns across 7 bases. J was trimmed by 8 bases and V by 0 bases; bases with no gene match: 13. CDR1 and CDR2 (germline): SEHNR, FQNEAQ (reference sequence). The CDR3 runs 17 residues. CDR3 sequence (DNA): TGTGCCAGCAGCTTAGCTCGGGGCGGGAGAGGGATCGATGAGCAGTTCTTC. Encoded protein: CASSLARGGRGIDEQFF. The full variable domain, its missing parts supplied by reference TRBV7-9 and TRBJ2-1, is DTGVSQNPRHKITKRGQNVTFRCDPISEHNRLYWYRQTLGQGPEFLTYFQNEAQLEKSRLLSDRFSAERPKGSFSTLEIQRTEQGDSAMYLCASSLARGGRGIDEQFFGPGTRLTVL.

This clone was recorded a few times. The rearrangement uses TRBV18 and TRBJ1-3; D is unclear. Germline-derived CDR1 and CDR2 are KGHSH and LQKENI. The V end was cut by 2 bases, the J end by 0 bases, with 5 bases between. This CDR3 is built from 14 residues. The CDR3 spells CASSPGSSGNTIYF. The CDR3 coding sequence is TGTGCCAGCTCACCAGGGAGCTCTGGAAACACCATATATTTT.

The genes are TRBV7-6 and TRBJ2-3; maybe TRBD2 (6 bases). CDR3 length equals 17 residues. Trimming took 4 bases from V and 3 from J, leaving 20 bases between them. Germline values: CDR1 SGHVS, CDR2 FNYEAQ. This chain's CDR3 is CASSWGVGRVKTDTQYF. The DNA of the CDR3 is TGTGCCAGCAGCTGGGGGGTCGGACGGGTGAAGACAGATACGCAGTATTTT.

This sequence joins TRBV11-1 and TRBJ2-1; D is possibly TRBD1 (5 bases). V was trimmed by 2 bases and J by 3 bases, leaving 14 bases between them. Looked up from germline, CDR1 is SGHAT and CDR2 is FQDESV (reference sequence). This CDR3 comprises 16 residues. CDR3: CASSLIGSGIYNEQFF. DNA for the CDR3: TGTGCCAGCAGCTTAATCGGGTCAGGGATCTACAATGAGCAGTTCTTC.

J is TRBJ1-5 and V is TRBV5-4, with 7 bases that match TRBD1. The CDR3 contains 15 residues. The V gene end was trimmed by 7 bases and the J gene end by 4 bases; junction bases not matched to a gene: 11. Germline CDR1 reads SGHNT; CDR2 reads YYREEE (reference sequence). In DNA, the CDR3 is TGTGCCAGCCACCCGGACAGGTTCTCGAATCAGCCCCAGCATTTT. Encoded protein: CASHPDRFSNQPQHF.